This passage covers 10 T cell receptor beta chains from one sample sequenced in a study of PD-L1 blockade in urothelial cancer. The method was immunoSEQ multiplex PCR; TCRdb's version includes in-frame clones alone and lacks a portion of them. Here the sample spans about 85,000 clones, 85% to 90% being singletons. Time point meaning: pretreatment peripheral blood. Here the sequenced sample was PBMCs, taken around atezolizumab (anti-PD-L1) treatment. The receptors here all came from a man in his sixties with urothelial cancer.

This clone has only one observation. The rearrangement uses TRBV7-9 and TRBJ1-3; 9 bases match TRBD1. V gave up 8 bases and J gave up 2 bases; unmatched junction bases: 1. Per the germline V gene, CDR1 is SEHNR and CDR2 is FQNEAQ (reference sequence). This CDR3 comprises 13 residues. The CDR3 DNA sequence: TGTGCCAGCCGGGACAGGGCTGGAAACACCATATATTTT. Translating it yields CASRDRAGNTIYF.

The chain is built from TRBV18 and TRBJ2-3, with D possibly being TRBD2 (5 bases). V was shortened by 5 bases and J by 2 bases, with 23 bases between the two germline ends. Per the germline V gene, CDR1 is KGHSH and CDR2 is LQKENI. This CDR3 has 18 amino acids. The DNA for the CDR3 is TGTGCCAGCTCAGTGTACGTTAGCGAAACCTACCCCACAGATACGCAGTATTTT. Residues: CASSVYVSETYPTDTQYF.

As DNA, the CDR3 is TGTGCCAGCAGCTTAGTCGCAGGGGGTATCGACGAGCAGTACTTC. Encoded protein: CASSLVAGGIDEQYF. The gene calls are TRBV7-3 and TRBJ2-7; 7 bases fit TRBD1. Germline V gives CDR1 SGHTA, CDR2 FQGTGA. Trimming cost V 2 bases and J 5 bases; bases outside gene matches: 9. The CDR3 length is 15 residues.

The CDR3 DNA reads TGCGCCAGCAGCTTGTGGTTTCAAAGGGGCAGGGCCTACTACGAGCAGTACTTC. Its translation: CASSLWFQRGRAYYEQYF. The chain couples TRBV5-1 to TRBJ2-7; D perhaps matches TRBD1 (5 bases). V was trimmed by 1 base and J by 3 bases, leaving 23 bases between them. Germline values: CDR1 SGHRS, CDR2 YFSETQ. The CDR3 has 18 residues.

This clone was found once. The genes are TRBV25-1 and TRBJ2-5; D is possibly TRBD1 (5 bases). This CDR3 has 15 amino acids. Trimming took 0 bases from V and 4 from J, leaving 12 bases between them. CDR1 is MGHDK and CDR2 is SYGVNS in the germline V gene. CDR3 bases: TGTGCCAGCAGTGAATATCAGGGCCCGGGAGAGACCCAGTACTTC. It translates to CASSEYQGPGETQYF.

The chain links TRBV2 to TRBJ2-5; possible D gene TRBD1, 6 bases. Germline V gene data show CDR1 as SNHLY and CDR2 as FYNNEI. The CDR3 contains 16 residues. V was pared by 10 bases and J by 3 bases, with 24 bases between. The CDR3 reads CAINRAGSRAEETQYF. The CDR3 nucleotides are TGTGCCATCAACAGGGCGGGTTCGAGGGCTGAAGAGACCCAGTACTTC.

The J gene is TRBJ2-2, the V gene TRBV5-7, with D possibly matching TRBD2 (6 bases). TRBV5-7 is placed among ORFs of uncertain function. Between the trimmed V and J ends, which lost 3 bases and 0 bases, there was a span of 21 bases. This CDR3 region has 19 residues. The chain's CDR3 is CASSSLEGKALSNTGELFF. The CDR3 bases are TGTGCCAGCAGCTCCCTGGAGGGGAAAGCGTTATCGAACACCGGGGAGCTGTTTTTT.

The chain combines TRBV4-2 with TRBJ2-2; TRBD2 matches 9 bases. The CDR3 runs 16 residues. The germline gives CDR1 LGHNA, CDR2 YNFKEQ. V lost 0 bases to trimming and J lost 9 bases; unmatched junction nucleotides: 8. CDR3 nucleotides: TGTGCCAGCAGCCAAGATATGGCTAGCGGGGAGAGGGAGCTGTTTTTT. This codes for CASSQDMASGERELFF.

This chain's CDR3 is CASSLVLGQGGGEQYF. The CDR3 coding sequence is TGCGCCAGCAGCTTGGTACTGGGACAGGGGGGGGGAGAGCAGTACTTC. The rearrangement links TRBV5-1 to TRBJ2-7; TRBD1 matches 11 bases. Germline V gives CDR1 SGHRS, CDR2 YFSETQ. The CDR3 has 16 amino acids. With V trimmed by 0 bases and J by 7 bases, 9 bases remained unmatched. Full variable domain (rest looked up from reference TRBV5-1 and TRBJ2-7): KAGVTQTPRYLIKTRGQQVTLSCSPISGHRSVSWYQQTPGQGLQFLFEYFSETQRNKGNFPGRFSGRQFSNSRSEMNVSTLELGDSALYLCASSLVLGQGGGEQYFGPGTRLTVT.

The chain employs TRBV11-2 and TRBJ2-5, with a tentative D call TRBD1 (6 bases). This CDR3 has 14 residues. Germline-derived CDR1 and CDR2 are SGHAT and FQNNGV. V lost 5 bases to trimming and J lost 5 bases, with 15 bases between them. CDR3 sequence (DNA): TGTGCCAGCAGCCCCGAAAACAGGGCGGAGACCCAGTACTTC. It codes for CASSPENRAETQYF.